Included here is one T cell receptor (beta chain) sequence, with context. This sample is drawn from a study of OX40 agonist ivuxolimab in advanced cancers. The overall study: Clinicians treated patients with ivuxolimab, an agonistic anti-OX40 (CD134) antibody. Dosing consisted of intravenous ivuxolimab at 0.01 to 10 mg/kg every 2 weeks. Partial response was recorded in three patients: one hepatocellular carcinoma and two cutaneous melanoma cases.

V dropped 1 base and J dropped 7 bases, with 17 bases sitting between them. This CDR3 spans 16 amino acids. From germline, CDR1 is SGHRS and CDR2 YFSETQ. Sequencing was performed with immunoSEQ multiplex PCR; in TCRdb, only in-frame clones are kept and a portion is missing. The sample carries 70,000 or so clones, around 80% recorded once. The V call is TRBV5-1, the J call TRBJ1-4; D possibly corresponds to TRBD1 (6 bases). The sequencing here drew on CD4+ or CD8+ T cells sorted from blood, taken in a trial of the OX40 agonist ivuxolimab. The clonotype originates from an adult with an advanced solid tumor such as melanoma, head and neck, liver or kidney cancer. CDR3 in DNA: TGCGCCAGCAGCTTGATCCCACAGGGAACGGGTGAAAAACTGTTTTTT. It translates to CASSLIPQGTGEKLFF.